Below, 21 T cell receptor beta chains from the same sample are listed, as sequenced in a study of blood T cell repertoires in COVID-19. Method: immunoSEQ multiplex PCR; TCRdb's copy keeps in-frame clones and lacks some. Among around 97,000 clones listed, roughly 89% were seen once. Sequenced sample: peripheral blood. These receptors came from a woman of 80 years or more in a cohort sampled during active COVID-19.

This chain connects TRBV9 to TRBJ2-2; the D gene is possibly TRBD2 (6 bases). The CDR3 runs to 17 residues. Trimming shortened V by 1 base and J by 5 bases, and 18 bases separated the two germline ends. Germline lookup yields CDR1 SGDLS and CDR2 YYNGEE. This CDR3 is CASSVRAQGAGTGELFF. CDR3 sequence (DNA): TGTGCCAGCAGCGTAAGGGCCCAAGGGGCGGGAACCGGGGAGCTGTTTTTT.

The V and J genes are TRBV10-3 and TRBJ2-1, with 7 bases matching TRBD2. The trim removed 6 bases at V and 7 bases at J, leaving 9 bases unmatched. The CDR3 totals 14 residues. The V gene's germline CDR1 is ENHRY and CDR2 SYGVKD. CDR3 nucleotide sequence: TGTGCCATCAGCACGAAGGGAGCGGGGAATGAGCAGTTCTTC. This encodes CAISTKGAGNEQFF.

This rearrangement joins TRBV27 to TRBJ1-4; 8 nucleotides line up with TRBD1. The V and J ends lost 1 base and 4 bases, in that order; junction bases with no gene match: 2. CDR3 length equals 15 residues. Germline V gene data show CDR1 as MNHEY and CDR2 as SMNVEV (reference sequence). The CDR3 DNA sequence: TGTGCCAGCAGTTTATACAGGGGGGATAATGAAAAACTGTTTTTT. It translates to CASSLYRGDNEKLFF. Full variable domain (rest looked up from reference TRBV27 and TRBJ1-4): EAQVTQNPRYLITVTGKKLTVTCSQNMNHEYMSWYRQDPGLGLRQIYYSMNVEVTDKGDVPEGYKVSRKEKRNFPLILESPSPNQTSLYFCASSLYRGDNEKLFFGSGTQLSVL.

V is TRBV5-4 and J is TRBJ1-4; possibly TRBD1 for D (6 bases). The V gene lost 0 bases and the J gene lost 7 bases, with 10 bases spanning the gap. The germline V gene has CDR1 SGHNT and CDR2 YYREEE (reference sequence). The CDR3 runs 14 residues. CDR3 loop: CASSLDRDGEKLFF. The DNA for the CDR3 is TGTGCCAGCAGCTTGGACAGGGATGGTGAAAAACTGTTTTTT. The whole variable domain, filled in from reference TRBV5-4 and TRBJ1-4, reads ETGVTQSPTHLIKTRGQQVTLRCSSQSGHNTVSWYQQALGQGPQFIFQYYREEENGRGNFPPRFSGLQFPNYSSELNVNALELDDSALYLCASSLDRDGEKLFFGSGTQLSVL.

The V call is TRBV27, the J call TRBJ2-7; TRBD2 might be the D (6 bases). Germline CDR1 is MNHEY and CDR2 is SMNVEV (reference sequence). The CDR3 loop spans 15 amino acids. With 8 bases removed from V and 9 bases from J, the gap between germline ends came to 26 bases. The CDR3 is CASQSFGSPLRGQYF. The DNA of the CDR3 is TGTGCCAGCCAATCTTTCGGGAGCCCCCTACGAGGGCAGTACTTC.

V and J are TRBV5-1 and TRBJ2-1; 7 bases are a match to TRBD2. This CDR3 comprises 19 residues. V lost 4 bases to trimming and J lost 5 bases; unmatched junction nucleotides: 21. Germline CDR1 and CDR2: SGHRS and YFSETQ. The CDR3 bases are TGCGCCAGCAGCCCTCGTACAGGCTTTGCTAGCGGTAGAGACAATGAGCAGTTCTTC. Residues: CASSPRTGFASGRDNEQFF.

This clone has a handful of counts. J is TRBJ1-5 and V is TRBV19; the match to TRBD1 covers 7 bases. The CDR3 is 15 amino acids. V gave up 6 bases and J gave up 1 base; unmatched junction bases: 6. Germline assignment: CDR1 LNHDA and CDR2 SQIVND (reference sequence). Here the CDR3 DNA reads TGTGCCAGTAGAGCGACAGGGAACAGCAATCAGCCCCAGCATTTT. Its translation is CASRATGNSNQPQHF. Variable domain in full (rest from reference TRBV19 and TRBJ1-5): DGGITQSPKYLFRKEGQNVTLSCEQNLNHDAMYWYRQDPGQGLRLIYYSQIVNDFQKGDIAEGYSVSREKKESFPLTVTSAQKNPTAFYLCASRATGNSNQPQHFGDGTRLSIL.

This rearrangement joins TRBV3-1 (or the pseudogene TRBV3-2) to TRBJ2-2; tentative D call: TRBD1 (5 bases). The CDR3 sequence is 15 residues long. The V end was cut by 1 base, the J end by 6 bases, with 12 bases between. CDR1 is LGHDT, CDR2 YNNKEL, per germline (reference sequence). The DNA for the CDR3 is TGTGCCAGCAGCCAAGCCCAGGGAACATCCGGGGAGCTGTTTTTT. This gives the protein CASSQAQGTSGELFF.

The rearrangement uses TRBV27 and TRBJ2-7; 12 nucleotides align to TRBD2. Germline V gene lookup returns CDR1 MNHEY and CDR2 SMNVEV (reference sequence). This CDR3 has 13 amino acids. After removal of 10 bases from V and 4 bases from J, the junction contained 5 bases not matched to a gene. CDR3 DNA: TGTGCCACCAGACTAGCGGGGGAGTACGAGCAGTACTTC. Protein: CATRLAGEYEQYF.

The chain joins TRBV28 to TRBJ2-5; 8 positions match TRBD1. Germline CDR1 is MDHEN and CDR2 is SYDVKM. Trimming at V came to 6 bases and at J to 5 bases, leaving 8 bases not matched to a gene. CDR3 size: 14 residues. The CDR3, as DNA: TGTGCCAGCAGCCGACAGGGGTGGTCGGAGACCCAGTACTTC. This encodes CASSRQGWSETQYF.

Only one count was recorded for this clone. V and J are TRBV18 and TRBJ1-1, with D uncertain. CDR1 is KGHSH, CDR2 LQKENI, per germline. The CDR3 runs 15 residues. Trimming cost V 0 bases and J 1 base, with 9 bases left between them. DNA for the CDR3: TGTGCCAGCTCACCACCTTACGGTCCGAACACTGAAGCTTTCTTT. Translation gives CASSPPYGPNTEAFF.

V usage is TRBV5-1 and J usage is TRBJ2-7; TRBD2 aligns across 10 bases. The CDR3 consists of 15 residues. V dropped 0 bases and J dropped 3; count of bases not matched to a gene: 3. In germline, CDR1 is SGHRS, CDR2 YFSETQ. The CDR3 loop is CASSLASGGNYEQYF. CDR3 in DNA: TGCGCCAGCAGCTTGGCTAGCGGGGGAAACTACGAGCAGTACTTC.

The chain links TRBV9 to TRBJ2-4; 9 bases match TRBD1. The CDR3 covers 18 residues. V trimming: 7 bases; J trimming: 3 bases; junction bases outside the gene matches: 17. Germline CDR1 and CDR2: SGDLS and YYNGEE. CDR3 nucleotides: TGTGCCAGCGGCCCCCGACAGGGGGAGTCGAAAGGCAAAAACATTCAGTACTTC. Translation gives CASGPRQGESKGKNIQYF.

This clone appeared once. The V gene is TRBV3-1 (or the pseudogene TRBV3-2), the J gene TRBJ2-7, with D unclear. V was trimmed by 0 bases and J by 2 bases, leaving 8 bases between them. Germline values: CDR1 LGHDT, CDR2 YNNKEL (reference sequence). The CDR3 is 14 residues long. The CDR3 protein is CASSQDRWPYEQYF. CDR3 coding DNA: TGTGCCAGCAGCCAAGACAGGTGGCCCTACGAGCAGTACTTC.

The chain is built from TRBV19 and TRBJ2-5, with 10 bases that match TRBD2. The CDR3 is made up of 13 amino acids. J lost 10 bases, V lost 4 bases, and 6 bases had no gene match. Germline assignment: CDR1 LNHDA and CDR2 SQIVND (reference sequence). CDR3 loop: CASSTPSGGGQYF. The CDR3, as DNA: TGTGCCAGTAGTACCCCCAGCGGGGGGGGCCAGTACTTC.

J is TRBJ2-7 and V is TRBV6-2 or TRBV6-3; D gene uncertain. Germline-derived CDR1 and CDR2 are MNHEY and SVGEGT. Trimming cost V 5 bases and J 2 bases, with 13 bases left between them. CDR3 length: 14 amino acids. CDR3 loop: CASSTLPSTYEQYF. The CDR3, as DNA: TGTGCCAGCAGTACCCTACCTTCGACCTACGAGCAGTACTTC.

This clone was recorded a few times. V gene TRBV27 combines with J gene TRBJ2-2, with D unresolved. V lost 6 bases, J lost 3 bases, and 8 bases lay in between. Per the germline V gene, CDR1 is MNHEY and CDR2 is SMNVEV (reference sequence). The CDR3 is made up of 13 amino acids. CDR3 in amino acids: CASRQLDTGELFF. CDR3 nucleotides: TGTGCCAGCAGGCAACTTGACACCGGGGAGCTGTTTTTT.

The V call is TRBV10-1, the J call TRBJ2-7; D remains ambiguous. Trimming pared 4 bases from V and 5 bases from J, leaving 6 bases between. Germline V CDR1 and CDR2: WNHNN, SYGVQD (reference sequence). CDR3 length equals 11 residues. The CDR3 sequence is CASSATHEQYF. The CDR3 bases are TGCGCCAGCAGTGCAACACACGAGCAGTACTTC.

This clone was counted a single time. The rearrangement joins TRBV5-4 to TRBJ2-2, with TRBD2 identical over 10 bases. Per the germline V gene, CDR1 is SGHNT and CDR2 is YYREEE (reference sequence). There are 14 residues in the CDR3. The J segment lost 7 bases and the V segment lost 4 bases, leaving 4 bases of the junction unmatched. CDR3 loop: CASSQGTSVGELFF. The CDR3 DNA reads as TGTGCCAGCAGCCAGGGGACTAGCGTCGGGGAGCTGTTTTTT.

This chain uses TRBV5-6 with TRBJ2-7; 8 bases align to TRBD1. Trimming removed 4 bases from V and 4 bases from J; junction bases left unmatched: 10. Germline V gives CDR1 SGHDT, CDR2 YYEEEE. This CDR3 region has 15 residues. CDR3: CASSPRPGGGYEQYF. DNA for the CDR3: TGTGCCAGCAGCCCCCGGCCAGGGGGCGGTTACGAGCAGTACTTC.

This chain links TRBV5-1 with TRBJ2-1, with 13 nucleotides matching TRBD2. Trimming took 4 bases from V and 1 from J; bases not matched to a gene: 14. Germline lookup yields CDR1 SGHRS and CDR2 YFSETQ. This CDR3 contains 20 residues. CDR3 coding DNA: TGCGCCAGCAGCCAATACCCGGGACTAGCGGGAACTGCGTCCTACAATGAGCAGTTCTTC. As protein: CASSQYPGLAGTASYNEQFF.